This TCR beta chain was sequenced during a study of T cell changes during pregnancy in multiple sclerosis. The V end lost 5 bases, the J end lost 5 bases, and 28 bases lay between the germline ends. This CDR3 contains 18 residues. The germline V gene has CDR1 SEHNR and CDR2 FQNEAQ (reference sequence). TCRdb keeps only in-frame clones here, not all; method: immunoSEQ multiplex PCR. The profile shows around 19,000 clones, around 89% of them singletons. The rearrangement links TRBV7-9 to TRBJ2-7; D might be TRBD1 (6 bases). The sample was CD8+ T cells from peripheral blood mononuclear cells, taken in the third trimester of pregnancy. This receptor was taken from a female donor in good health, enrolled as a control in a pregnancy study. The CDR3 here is CASSPPLPRGHRLDEQYF. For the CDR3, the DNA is TGTGCCAGCAGCCCCCCCCTCCCCCGGGGACATCGCCTTGACGAGCAGTACTTC.